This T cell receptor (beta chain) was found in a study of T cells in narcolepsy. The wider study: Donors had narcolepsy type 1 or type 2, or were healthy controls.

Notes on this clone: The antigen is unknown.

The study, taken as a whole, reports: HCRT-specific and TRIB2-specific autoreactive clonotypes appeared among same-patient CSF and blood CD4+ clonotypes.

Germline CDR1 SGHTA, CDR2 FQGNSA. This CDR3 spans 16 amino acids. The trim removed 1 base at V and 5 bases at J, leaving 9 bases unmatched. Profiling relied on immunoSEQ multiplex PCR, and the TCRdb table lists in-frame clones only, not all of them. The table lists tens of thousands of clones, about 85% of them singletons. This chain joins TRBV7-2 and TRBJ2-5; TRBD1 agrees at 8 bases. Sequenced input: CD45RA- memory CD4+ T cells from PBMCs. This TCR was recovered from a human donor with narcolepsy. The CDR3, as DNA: TGTGCCAGCAGCTTAGATACAGGGGGAGGCGGGGAGACCCAGTACTTC. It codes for CASSLDTGGGGETQYF.